One and the same sample provided the 10 T cell receptor beta chains below, sequenced in a study of blood T cell repertoires in COVID-19. The data were produced by immunoSEQ multiplex PCR, yet TCRdb's version contains in-frame clones alone and is incomplete. The sample carries tens of thousands of clones, around 90% recorded once. The source material was peripheral blood. All receptors derive from a woman between 45 and 65 years old with active or convalescent COVID-19.

The gene calls are TRBV7-3 and TRBJ1-1, with unresolved D. This CDR3 contains 13 residues. From germline, CDR1 is SGHTA and CDR2 FQGTGA. V shed 4 bases and J shed 1 base, with 7 bases lying between them. CDR3 loop: CASSSQSNTEAFF. CDR3 nucleotides: TGTGCCAGCAGCTCCCAATCGAACACTGAAGCTTTCTTT.

The V and J genes are TRBV15 and TRBJ1-4; D ambiguous. The ends were cut back, 4 bases at V and 5 bases at J, with 2 bases in the middle. This CDR3 spans 11 amino acids. Germline CDR1 reads LNHNV; CDR2 reads YYDKDF (reference sequence). CDR3 nucleotide sequence: TGTGCCACCAGCATAAATGAAAAACTGTTTTTT. Amino acid sequence: CATSINEKLFF.

This clone was counted once. The chain recombines TRBV16 with TRBJ2-1; the match to TRBD2 covers 7 bases. This CDR3 has 17 residues. Per the germline V gene, CDR1 is KGHSY and CDR2 is FQNENV. With 3 bases clipped from V and 4 bases from J, the junction kept 12 bases outside the gene matches. The CDR3 region has the DNA TGTGCCAGCAGCCACCCGGGGGGAGCAGGGACTTACAATGAGCAGTTCTTC. Translation: CASSHPGGAGTYNEQFF.

The V gene is TRBV27, the J gene TRBJ2-1; D not resolved. The CDR3 loop spans 13 amino acids. V dropped 5 bases and J dropped 9 bases, with 14 bases sitting between them. Germline V CDR1 and CDR2: MNHEY, SMNVEV (reference sequence). In nucleotides, the CDR3 is TGTGCCAGCAGTGTGTTTAAAGTCGGTGAGCAGTTCTTC. Translating it yields CASSVFKVGEQFF.

This clone showed up just once. This chain connects TRBV2 to TRBJ1-5; D ambiguous. With 4 bases removed from V and 0 bases from J, the gap between germline ends came to 7 bases. This CDR3 contains 14 residues. From germline, CDR1 is SNHLY and CDR2 FYNNEI. CDR3 loop: CASSGQVSNQPQHF. DNA for the CDR3: TGTGCCAGCAGTGGTCAGGTTAGCAATCAGCCCCAGCATTTT.

The chain recombines TRBV5-1 with TRBJ2-1, with 8 positions matching TRBD1. Trimming at V came to 4 bases and at J to 4 bases, leaving 4 bases not matched to a gene. This CDR3 spans 14 amino acids. Germline CDR1 is SGHRS and CDR2 is YFSETQ. The CDR3 loop is CASSRDRLYNEQFF. In DNA, the CDR3 is TGCGCCAGCAGCCGGGACAGGCTTTACAATGAGCAGTTCTTC.

The chain employs TRBV5-1 and TRBJ2-7, with 7 bases identical to TRBD1. V lost 4 bases and J lost 3; bases outside the gene matches: 10. There are 15 residues in the CDR3. The germline V gene encodes CDR1 SGHRS and CDR2 YFSETQ. This CDR3 reads CASSINPGTDYEQYF. The CDR3 nucleotides are TGCGCCAGCAGCATCAACCCCGGGACAGACTACGAGCAGTACTTC. The whole variable domain, remainder taken from reference TRBV5-1 and TRBJ2-7, is KAGVTQTPRYLIKTRGQQVTLSCSPISGHRSVSWYQQTPGQGLQFLFEYFSETQRNKGNFPGRFSGRQFSNSRSEMNVSTLELGDSALYLCASSINPGTDYEQYFGPGTRLTVT.

This chain links TRBV6-5 with TRBJ1-1; no clear D. V was pared by 7 bases and J by 3 bases, with 12 bases between. CDR3 length: 13 residues. Germline assignment: CDR1 MNHEY and CDR2 SVGAGI. CDR3 residues: CASTAYQDTEAFF. The CDR3 region has the DNA TGTGCCAGCACGGCGTACCAGGACACTGAAGCTTTCTTT.

V and J are TRBV2 and TRBJ2-3, with 15 positions matching TRBD2. The germline V gene encodes CDR1 SNHLY and CDR2 FYNNEI. V trimming: 6 bases; J trimming: 2 bases; junction bases outside the gene matches: 9. The CDR3 covers 18 residues. CDR3 DNA sequence: TGTGCCAGCAGATCGGGACTAGCGGGGGGCCGGTCCACAGATACGCAGTATTTT. Its translation is CASRSGLAGGRSTDTQYF.

The chain carries TRBV7-9 and TRBJ2-5, with TRBD2 matching over 9 bases. The CDR3 loop spans 16 amino acids. V was clipped by 1 base and J by 5 bases; unmatched bases: 8. Germline values: CDR1 SEHNR, CDR2 FQNEAQ (reference sequence). For the CDR3, the DNA is TGTGCCAGCAGCTTAGAATCCGGACTAGCGTCGGAGACCCAGTACTTC. Translated, it gives CASSLESGLASETQYF.